Presented here are 21 T cell receptor beta chains from one specimen sequenced in a study of cytomegalovirus exposure and HLA in healthy donors. The PCR ran on 60 Vbeta and 13 Jbeta primers. The table came from immunoSEQ multiplex PCR; TCRdb's copy has only in-frame clones and leaves some out. Reported are over 100,000 clones; the ten largest clones contain under 2%. Sequenced: PBMCs. The receptors shown here come from a woman aged 40 to 50 in good health and CMV-seropositive.

The chain is built from TRBV7-8 and TRBJ1-5; 10 bases are a match to TRBD1. Germline V CDR1 and CDR2: SGHVS, FQNEAQ. There are 17 residues in the CDR3. V trimming: 5 bases; J trimming: 7 bases; junction bases outside the gene matches: 14. Here the CDR3 reads CASSQRQGASMGQPQHF. The CDR3 DNA follows: TGTGCCAGCAGCCAACGACAGGGGGCTTCGATGGGACAGCCCCAGCATTTT.

The chain recombines TRBV6-1 with TRBJ2-1; the D gene is possibly TRBD2 (6 bases). The CDR3 extends over 13 amino acids. The V gene lost 5 bases and the J gene lost 6 bases, with 11 bases spanning the gap. The germline gives CDR1 MNHNS, CDR2 SASEGT. This CDR3 is CASSLAGSNEQFF. CDR3 nucleotide sequence: TGTGCCAGCAGTCTCGCCGGGAGCAATGAGCAGTTCTTC.

The V call is TRBV5-1, the J call TRBJ1-1, with TRBD1 as a possible D gene (5 bases). Germline lookup yields CDR1 SGHRS and CDR2 YFSETQ. The CDR3 contains 16 residues. Trimming left V 2 bases short and J 3 bases short, with 17 bases between. DNA of the CDR3: TGCGCCAGCAGCTTCGCAGTGGGGGGTCAGTACACTGAAGCTTTCTTT. Amino acids: CASSFAVGGQYTEAFF.

V gene TRBV30 combines with J gene TRBJ1-2; TRBD1 aligns across 9 bases. CDR1 is GTSNPN and CDR2 is SVGIG in the germline V gene (reference sequence). The V gene end was trimmed by 8 bases and the J gene end by 0 bases; junction bases not matched to a gene: 7. This CDR3 has 14 residues. The CDR3 region has the DNA TGTGCCCGGGACAGACAGGGGGCTAACTATGGCTACACCTTC. Translated: CARDRQGANYGYTF.

The chain couples TRBV28 to TRBJ2-5, with 7 bases aligning to TRBD2. V gave up 10 bases and J gave up 1 base; unmatched junction bases: 6. The CDR3 loop spans 13 amino acids. Germline V gene lookup returns CDR1 MDHEN and CDR2 SYDVKM. CDR3 in amino acids: CANSGGGQETQYF. The CDR3, as DNA: TGTGCCAACTCTGGCGGGGGCCAAGAGACCCAGTACTTC.

Here the CDR3 DNA reads TGTGCCAGCAGCGTAGCCCTAGCGGGAGGGCCTTATGAGCAGTTCTTC. Translation gives CASSVALAGGPYEQFF. The chain links TRBV9 to TRBJ2-1; TRBD2 agrees at 12 bases. The germline V gene encodes CDR1 SGDLS and CDR2 YYNGEE. This CDR3 region has 16 residues. Germline trimming cut 0 bases from V and 8 bases from J; bases unmatched to any gene: 6. Full variable domain (rest looked up from reference TRBV9 and TRBJ2-1): DSGVTQTPKHLITATGQRVTLRCSPRSGDLSVYWYQQSLDQGLQFLIQYYNGEERAKGNILERFSAQQFPDLHSELNLSSLELGDSALYFCASSVALAGGPYEQFFGPGTRLTVL.

The gene calls are TRBV19 and TRBJ1-5; 11 bases line up with TRBD1. The CDR3 sequence is 16 residues long. Looked up from germline, CDR1 is LNHDA and CDR2 is SQIVND (reference sequence). Trimming removed 7 bases from V and 5 bases from J; junction bases left unmatched: 10. CDR3 sequence reads: CASTGDRGVWDQPQHF. Written as DNA, the CDR3 is TGTGCCAGTACCGGGGACAGGGGGGTTTGGGATCAGCCCCAGCATTTT.

CDR3 nucleotide sequence: TGTGCCAGCGAACTAGCGGGAGGTCGGCAGTACTTC. This encodes CASELAGGRQYF. The chain combines TRBV28 with TRBJ2-7; 12 positions match TRBD2. Trimming took 8 bases from V and 9 from J; bases not matched to a gene: 5. Germline V gives CDR1 MDHEN, CDR2 SYDVKM. The CDR3 extends over 12 amino acids.

J is TRBJ2-2 and V is TRBV19, with 8 bases identical to TRBD1. V gave up 1 base and J gave up 5 bases; unmatched junction bases: 0. This CDR3 is built from 14 residues. The germline CDR1 and CDR2 sequences are LNHDA and SQIVND (reference sequence). CDR3 nucleotides: TGTGCCAGTAGTATAGGACAGGGGACCGGGGAGCTGTTTTTT. Translating gives CASSIGQGTGELFF. The full variable domain, its missing parts supplied by reference TRBV19 and TRBJ2-2, is DGGITQSPKYLFRKEGQNVTLSCEQNLNHDAMYWYRQDPGQGLRLIYYSQIVNDFQKGDIAEGYSVSREKKESFPLTVTSAQKNPTAFYLCASSIGQGTGELFFGEGSRLTVL.

The chain carries TRBV19 and TRBJ1-4, with TRBD1 as a possible D gene (5 bases). V shed 5 bases and J shed 8 bases, with 15 bases lying between them. Germline V lookup: CDR1 LNHDA, CDR2 SQIVND (reference sequence). The CDR3 consists of 14 residues. The CDR3 here is CASSARRGGEKLFF. The CDR3 nucleotides read TGTGCCAGTAGTGCGAGGAGGGGAGGCGAAAAACTGTTTTTT.

This chain connects TRBV6-1 to TRBJ1-3, with a weak D call TRBD1 (5 bases). The V gene lost 1 base and the J gene lost 0 bases, with 7 bases spanning the gap. CDR3 length: 15 residues. CDR1 and CDR2 from the germline V gene are MNHNS and SASEGT. CDR3 residues: CASSEGGGSGNTIYF. DNA of the CDR3: TGTGCCAGCAGTGAAGGGGGGGGCTCTGGAAACACCATATATTTT.

This chain connects TRBV6-4 to TRBJ2-1; 8 bases fit TRBD2. The CDR3 is 16 amino acids. Germline-derived CDR1 and CDR2 are MRHNA and SNTAGT. J gave up 3 bases and V 0 bases, and 4 bases lay outside the gene matches. CDR3 bases: TGTGCCAGCAGTGACTCTGATAGCGGGGACTACAATGAGCAGTTCTTC. This codes for CASSDSDSGDYNEQFF.

The J gene is TRBJ2-3, the V gene TRBV10-1, with 8 bases that match TRBD2. The trim removed 5 bases at V and 0 bases at J, leaving 13 bases unmatched. Germline CDR1 WNHNN, CDR2 SYGVQD (reference sequence). There are 18 residues in the CDR3. DNA of the CDR3: TGCGCCAGCAGTTTCTCGGGAGGGCCGACAGTTAGCACAGATACGCAGTATTTT. Protein product: CASSFSGGPTVSTDTQYF.

About this clone: Mismatch with germline at one junction end may stem from a read error. The CDR3 nucleotides are TGTGCCAGCACCTTACAGAGCTCCGGAGGCACCGGGGAGCTGTTTTTT. This codes for CASTLQSSGGTGELFF. This sequence joins TRBV11-2 and TRBJ2-2; D perhaps matches TRBD2 (5 bases). The germline CDR1 and CDR2 sequences are SGHAT and FQNNGV. The CDR3 sequence is 16 residues long.

CDR3 coding DNA: TGTGCCAGTGATAGCGGGACATACAATGAGCAGTTCTTC. Amino acids: CASDSGTYNEQFF. This chain uses TRBV6-1 with TRBJ2-1; 8 positions match TRBD2. This CDR3 contains 13 residues. The germline V gene has CDR1 MNHNS and CDR2 SASEGT. V dropped 9 bases and J dropped 4; count of bases not matched to a gene: 5.

CDR3 nucleotide sequence: TGTGCCAGTAGTATAGCTGTGACAGCTGGTAATGAGCAGTTCTTC. The encoded protein is CASSIAVTAGNEQFF. The chain carries TRBV19 and TRBJ2-1, with D maybe TRBD1 (5 bases). Germline loops: CDR1 LNHDA, CDR2 SQIVND (reference sequence). The ends were cut back, 1 base at V and 7 bases at J, with 14 bases in the middle. CDR3 length: 15 amino acids.

V gene TRBV7-3 combines with J gene TRBJ2-1, with 13 positions matching TRBD2. Losses at the gene ends were 0 bases for V and 9 bases for J; bases not matched to a gene: 2. There are 15 residues in the CDR3. The germline CDR1 and CDR2 sequences are SGHTA and FQGTGA. The CDR3 DNA sequence: TGTGCCAGCAGCTTAACGAGGACTAGCGGGAGTGAGCAGTTCTTC. It specifies CASSLTRTSGSEQFF.

The rearrangement uses TRBV7-9 and TRBJ2-2; D is possibly TRBD1 (5 bases). The CDR3 consists of 16 residues. Trimming left V 2 bases short and J 3 bases short, with 13 bases between. Germline V gene data show CDR1 as SEHNR and CDR2 as FQNEAQ (reference sequence). The CDR3 loop reads CASSLLAGLDTGELFF. The CDR3 DNA sequence: TGTGCCAGCAGCTTATTGGCAGGGTTGGACACCGGGGAGCTGTTTTTT.

The rearrangement uses TRBV6-1 and TRBJ1-5; no clear D. V lost 5 bases to trimming and J lost 4 bases, with 15 bases between them. Germline V gene lookup returns CDR1 MNHNS and CDR2 SASEGT. CDR3 length: 15 amino acids. CDR3 DNA: TGTGCCAGCAGTTTTGGAGCCTGGTCGAATCAGCCCCAGCATTTT. Its protein is CASSFGAWSNQPQHF.

The gene calls are TRBV6-5 and TRBJ1-4; D gene unclear. V lost 1 base and J lost 3, with 12 bases in between. CDR3 length: 16 residues. Germline V CDR1 and CDR2: MNHEY, SVGAGI. The CDR3 DNA follows: TGTGCCAGCAGTTACTTGAGGCTCGGAGCTAATGAAAAACTGTTTTTT. Its translation is CASSYLRLGANEKLFF.

Comment on this clone: The junction differs from germline at one of its ends, possibly a read error. V usage is TRBV7-9 and J usage is TRBJ1-2, with 10 nucleotides matching TRBD1. This CDR3 is 15 amino acids long. Per the germline V gene, CDR1 is SEHNR and CDR2 is FQNEAQ (reference sequence). The DNA for the CDR3 is TGTGCCAGCAGGTTAGGACAGGGGGAGCCGGATGGCTACACCTTC. Translating it yields CASRLGQGEPDGYTF.